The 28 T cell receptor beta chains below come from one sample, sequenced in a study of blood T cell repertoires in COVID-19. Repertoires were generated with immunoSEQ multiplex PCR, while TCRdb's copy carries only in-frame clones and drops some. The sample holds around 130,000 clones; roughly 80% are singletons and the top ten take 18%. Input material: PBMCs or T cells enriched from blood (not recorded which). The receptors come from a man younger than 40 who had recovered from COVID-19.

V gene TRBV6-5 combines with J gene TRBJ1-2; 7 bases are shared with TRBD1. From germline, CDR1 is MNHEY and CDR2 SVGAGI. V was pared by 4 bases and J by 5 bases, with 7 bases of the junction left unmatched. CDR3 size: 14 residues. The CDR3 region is CASSWRQGGYGYTF. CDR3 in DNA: TGTGCCAGCAGTTGGCGACAGGGTGGTTATGGCTACACCTTC.

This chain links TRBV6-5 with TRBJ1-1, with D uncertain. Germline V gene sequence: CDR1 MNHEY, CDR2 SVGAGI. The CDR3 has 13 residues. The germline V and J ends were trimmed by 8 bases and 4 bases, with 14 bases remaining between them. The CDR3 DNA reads TGTGCCAGCCAACGACGGGATTCCACTGAAGCTTTCTTT. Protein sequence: CASQRRDSTEAFF.

This chain's CDR3 is CASYPAGRGYEQYF. Written as DNA, the CDR3 is TGTGCCAGTTACCCAGCGGGGAGAGGCTACGAGCAGTACTTC. The chain is built from TRBV27 and TRBJ2-7; 7 bases are shared with TRBD2. This CDR3 spans 14 amino acids. Germline V gene data show CDR1 as MNHEY and CDR2 as SMNVEV (reference sequence). The J segment lost 3 bases and the V segment lost 9 bases, leaving 11 bases of the junction unmatched.

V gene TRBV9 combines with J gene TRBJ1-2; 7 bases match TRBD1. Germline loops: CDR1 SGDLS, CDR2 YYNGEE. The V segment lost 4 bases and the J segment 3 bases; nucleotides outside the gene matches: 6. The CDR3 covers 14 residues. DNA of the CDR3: TGTGCCAGCAGCACGACAGGGTTCGACTATGGCTACACCTTC. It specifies CASSTTGFDYGYTF.

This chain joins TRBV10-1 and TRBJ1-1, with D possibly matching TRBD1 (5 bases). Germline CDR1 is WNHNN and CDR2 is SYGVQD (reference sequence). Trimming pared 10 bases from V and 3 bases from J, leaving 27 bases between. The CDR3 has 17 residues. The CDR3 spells CAKPGTGRAHDDTEAFF. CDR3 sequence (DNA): TGCGCCAAACCAGGGACCGGGAGGGCGCATGACGACACTGAAGCTTTCTTT.

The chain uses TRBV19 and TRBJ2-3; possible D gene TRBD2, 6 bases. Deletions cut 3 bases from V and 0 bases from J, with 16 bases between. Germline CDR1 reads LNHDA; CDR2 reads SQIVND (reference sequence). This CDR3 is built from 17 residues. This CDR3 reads CASSISLGTPSTDTQYF. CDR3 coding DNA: TGTGCCAGTAGTATTTCCCTGGGGACTCCCAGCACAGATACGCAGTATTTT.

CDR3 nucleotide sequence: TGTGCCAGCAGTTACGGCCTGGGACAGGGCAAAGATACGCAGTATTTT. Amino acids: CASSYGLGQGKDTQYF. The chain uses TRBV6-5 and TRBJ2-3, with 9 bases aligning to TRBD1. CDR1 is MNHEY, CDR2 SVGAGI, per germline. The V gene end was trimmed by 2 bases and the J gene end by 5 bases; junction bases not matched to a gene: 8. The CDR3 totals 16 residues.

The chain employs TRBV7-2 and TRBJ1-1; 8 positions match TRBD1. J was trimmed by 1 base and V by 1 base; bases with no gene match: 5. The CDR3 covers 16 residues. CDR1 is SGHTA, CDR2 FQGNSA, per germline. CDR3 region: CASSLVSGGGNTEAFF. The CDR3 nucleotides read TGTGCCAGCAGCTTAGTCTCAGGGGGCGGGAACACTGAAGCTTTCTTT. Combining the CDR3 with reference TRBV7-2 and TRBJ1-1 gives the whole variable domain GAGVSQSPSNKVTEKGKDVELRCDPISGHTALYWYRQSLGQGLEFLIYFQGNSAPDKSGLPSDRFSAERTGGSVSTLTIQRTQQEDSAVYLCASSLVSGGGNTEAFFGQGTRLTVV.

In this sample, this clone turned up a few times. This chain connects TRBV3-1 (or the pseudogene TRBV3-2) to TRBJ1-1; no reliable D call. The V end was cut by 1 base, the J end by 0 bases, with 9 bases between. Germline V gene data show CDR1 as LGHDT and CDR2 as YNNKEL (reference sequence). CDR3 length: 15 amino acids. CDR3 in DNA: TGTGCCAGCAGCCAAGGGCCAGAGGTGAACACTGAAGCTTTCTTT. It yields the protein CASSQGPEVNTEAFF.

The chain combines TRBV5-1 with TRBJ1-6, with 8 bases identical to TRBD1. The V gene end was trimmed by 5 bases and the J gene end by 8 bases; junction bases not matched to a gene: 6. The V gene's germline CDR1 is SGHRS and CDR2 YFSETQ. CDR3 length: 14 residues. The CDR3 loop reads CASRAGGADSPLHF. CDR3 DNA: TGCGCCAGCAGAGCAGGGGGCGCGGATTCACCCCTCCACTTT.

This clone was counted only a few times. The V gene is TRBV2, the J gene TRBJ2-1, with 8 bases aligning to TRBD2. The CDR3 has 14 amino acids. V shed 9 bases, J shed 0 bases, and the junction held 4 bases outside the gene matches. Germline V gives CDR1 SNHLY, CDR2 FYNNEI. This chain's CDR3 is CASSGTSSYNEQFF. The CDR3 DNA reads TGTGCCAGTTCCGGGACTAGCTCCTACAATGAGCAGTTCTTC. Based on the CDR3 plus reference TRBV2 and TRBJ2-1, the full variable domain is EPEVTQTPSHQVTQMGQEVILRCVPISNHLYFYWYRQILGQKVEFLVSFYNNEISEKSEIFDDQFSVERPDGSNFTLKIRSTKLEDSAMYFCASSGTSSYNEQFFGPGTRLTVL.

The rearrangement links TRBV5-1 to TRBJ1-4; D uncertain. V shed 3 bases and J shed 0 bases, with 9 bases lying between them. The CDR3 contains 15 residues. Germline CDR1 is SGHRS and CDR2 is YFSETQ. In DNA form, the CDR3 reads TGCGCCAGCAGCTCAGACGGGTCAACTAATGAAAAACTGTTTTTT. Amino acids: CASSSDGSTNEKLFF.

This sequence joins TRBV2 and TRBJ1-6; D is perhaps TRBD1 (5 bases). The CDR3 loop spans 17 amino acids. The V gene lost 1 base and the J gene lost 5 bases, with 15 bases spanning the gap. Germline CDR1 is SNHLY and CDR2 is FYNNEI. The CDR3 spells CASSEGRTKTNNSPLHF. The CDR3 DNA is TGTGCCAGCAGTGAAGGTCGGACAAAAACGAATAATTCACCCCTCCACTTT.

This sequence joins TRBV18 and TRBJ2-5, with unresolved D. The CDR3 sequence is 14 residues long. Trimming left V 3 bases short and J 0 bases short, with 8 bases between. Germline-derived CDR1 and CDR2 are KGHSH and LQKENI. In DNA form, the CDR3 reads TGTGCCAGCTCACCTTTCCCGGACCAAGAGACCCAGTACTTC. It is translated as CASSPFPDQETQYF.

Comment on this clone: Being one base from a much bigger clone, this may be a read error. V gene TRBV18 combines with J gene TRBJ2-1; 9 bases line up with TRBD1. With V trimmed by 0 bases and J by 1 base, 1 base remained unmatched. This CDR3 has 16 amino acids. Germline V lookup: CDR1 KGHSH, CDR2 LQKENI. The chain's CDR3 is CASSPPGQGSYNEQFF. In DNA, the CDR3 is TGTGCCAGCTCACCACCGGGACAGGGATCCTACAATGAGCAGTTCTTC.

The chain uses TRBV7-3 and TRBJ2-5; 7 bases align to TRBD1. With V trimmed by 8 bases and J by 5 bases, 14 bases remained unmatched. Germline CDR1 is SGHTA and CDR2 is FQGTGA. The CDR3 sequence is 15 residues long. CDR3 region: CASAPTTNRGETQYF. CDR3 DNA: TGTGCCAGCGCACCAACTACCAACAGGGGTGAGACCCAGTACTTC.

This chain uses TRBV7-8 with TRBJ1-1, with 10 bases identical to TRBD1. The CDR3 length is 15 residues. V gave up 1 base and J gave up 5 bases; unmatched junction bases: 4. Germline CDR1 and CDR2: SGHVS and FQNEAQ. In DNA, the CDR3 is TGTGCCAGCAGCTTAGGACAGGGGGCAGGGACTGAAGCTTTCTTT. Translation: CASSLGQGAGTEAFF.

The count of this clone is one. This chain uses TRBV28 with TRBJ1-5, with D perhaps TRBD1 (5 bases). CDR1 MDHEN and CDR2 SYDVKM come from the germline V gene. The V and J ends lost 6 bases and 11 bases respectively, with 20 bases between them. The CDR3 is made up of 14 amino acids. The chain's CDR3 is CASSLLSSRVAQHF. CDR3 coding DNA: TGTGCCAGCAGCCTACTGTCGAGCAGGGTTGCCCAGCATTTT.

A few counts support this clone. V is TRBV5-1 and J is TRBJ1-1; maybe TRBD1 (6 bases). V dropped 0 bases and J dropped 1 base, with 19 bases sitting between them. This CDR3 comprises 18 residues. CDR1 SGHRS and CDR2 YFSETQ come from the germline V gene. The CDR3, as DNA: TGCGCCAGCAGCTTGGGCGCCTTTTCCGGGACAAAGAACACTGAAGCTTTCTTT. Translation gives CASSLGAFSGTKNTEAFF.

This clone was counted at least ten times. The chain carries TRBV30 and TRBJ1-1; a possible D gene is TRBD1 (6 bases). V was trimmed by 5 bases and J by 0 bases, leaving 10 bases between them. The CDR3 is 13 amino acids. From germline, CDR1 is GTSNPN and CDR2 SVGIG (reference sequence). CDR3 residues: CAWQTGMNTEAFF. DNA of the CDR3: TGTGCCTGGCAGACAGGCATGAACACTGAAGCTTTCTTT.

The CDR3 sequence is CASIDLGRLAGGRYTGELFF. As DNA, the CDR3 is TGCGCCAGCATCGACCTTGGGCGACTAGCGGGGGGGCGTTACACCGGGGAGCTGTTTTTT. The chain joins TRBV10-1 to TRBJ2-2, with 14 positions matching TRBD2. The junction had 16 bases not matched to a gene; V was cut back by 7 bases and J by 3 bases. The germline V gene has CDR1 WNHNN and CDR2 SYGVQD (reference sequence). The CDR3 has 20 residues.

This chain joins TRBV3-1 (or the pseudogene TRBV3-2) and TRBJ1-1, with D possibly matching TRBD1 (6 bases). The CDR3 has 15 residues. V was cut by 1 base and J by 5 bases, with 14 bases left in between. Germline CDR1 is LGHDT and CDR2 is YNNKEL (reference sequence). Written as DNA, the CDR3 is TGTGCCAGCAGCCAAGGACAGGTCTTGGGGACTGAAGCTTTCTTT. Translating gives CASSQGQVLGTEAFF.

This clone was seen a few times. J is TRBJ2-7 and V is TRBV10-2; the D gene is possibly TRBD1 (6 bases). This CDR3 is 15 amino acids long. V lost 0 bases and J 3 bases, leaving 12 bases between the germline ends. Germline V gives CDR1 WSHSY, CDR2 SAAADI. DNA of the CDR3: TGCGCCAGCAGTGAGTCGTTGACAGGCTTCTACGAGCAGTACTTC. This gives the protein CASSESLTGFYEQYF.

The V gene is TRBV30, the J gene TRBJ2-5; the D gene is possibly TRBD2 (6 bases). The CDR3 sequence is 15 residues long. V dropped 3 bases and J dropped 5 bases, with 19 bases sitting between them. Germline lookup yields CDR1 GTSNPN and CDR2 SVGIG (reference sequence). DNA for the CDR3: TGTGCCTGGAGCGCGTCGGGTGGTCGGGGGGAGACCCAGTACTTC. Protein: CAWSASGGRGETQYF.

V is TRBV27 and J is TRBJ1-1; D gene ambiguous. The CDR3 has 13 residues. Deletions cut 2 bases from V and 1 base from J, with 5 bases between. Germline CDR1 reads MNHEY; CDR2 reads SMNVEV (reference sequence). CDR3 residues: CASSLKRNTEAFF. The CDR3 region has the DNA TGTGCCAGCAGTTTAAAGAGGAACACTGAAGCTTTCTTT.

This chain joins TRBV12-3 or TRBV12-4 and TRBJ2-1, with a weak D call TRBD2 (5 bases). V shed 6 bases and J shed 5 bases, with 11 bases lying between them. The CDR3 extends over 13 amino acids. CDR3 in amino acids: CASSIGVHNEQFF. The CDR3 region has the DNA TGTGCCAGCAGCATCGGGGTCCACAATGAGCAGTTCTTC.

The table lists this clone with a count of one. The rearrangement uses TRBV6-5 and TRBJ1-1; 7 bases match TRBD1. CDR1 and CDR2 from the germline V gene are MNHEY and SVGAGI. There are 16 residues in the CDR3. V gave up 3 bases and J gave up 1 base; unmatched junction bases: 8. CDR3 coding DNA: TGTGCCAGCAGTTATACCTTGGACAGGAGGAACACTGAAGCTTTCTTT. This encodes CASSYTLDRRNTEAFF.

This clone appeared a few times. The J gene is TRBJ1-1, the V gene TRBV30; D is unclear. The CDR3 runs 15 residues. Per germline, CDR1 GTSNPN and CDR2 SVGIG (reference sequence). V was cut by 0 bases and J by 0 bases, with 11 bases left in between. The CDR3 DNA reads TGTGCCTGGAGTGTGAAGGGCGGGGTGAACACTGAAGCTTTCTTT. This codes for CAWSVKGGVNTEAFF.